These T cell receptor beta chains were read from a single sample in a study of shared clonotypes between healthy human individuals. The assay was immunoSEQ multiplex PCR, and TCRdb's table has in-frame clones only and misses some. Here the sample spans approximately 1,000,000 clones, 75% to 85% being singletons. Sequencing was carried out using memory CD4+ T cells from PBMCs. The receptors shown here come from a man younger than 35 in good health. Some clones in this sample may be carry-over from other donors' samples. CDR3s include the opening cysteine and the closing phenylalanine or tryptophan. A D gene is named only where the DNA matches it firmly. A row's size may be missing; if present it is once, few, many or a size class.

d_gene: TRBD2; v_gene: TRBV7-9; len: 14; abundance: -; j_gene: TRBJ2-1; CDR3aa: CASSASGGYNEQFF; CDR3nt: TGTGCCAGCAGCGCTAGCGGGGGTTACAATGAGCAGTTCTTC
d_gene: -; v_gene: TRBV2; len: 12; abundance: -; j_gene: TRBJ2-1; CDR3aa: CASSGLVNEQFF; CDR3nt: TGTGCCAGCAGTGGTCTAGTCAATGAGCAGTTCTTC
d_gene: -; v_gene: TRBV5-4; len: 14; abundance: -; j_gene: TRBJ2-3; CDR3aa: CASSFRAVTDTQYF; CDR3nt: TGTGCCAGCAGCTTCCGCGCAGTCACAGATACGCAGTATTTT
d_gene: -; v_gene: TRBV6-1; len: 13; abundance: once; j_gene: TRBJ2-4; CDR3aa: CASSVNRRDIQYF; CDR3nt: TGTGCCAGCAGTGTAAATCGGAGGGACATTCAGTACTTC
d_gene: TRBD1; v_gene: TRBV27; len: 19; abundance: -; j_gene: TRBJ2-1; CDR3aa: CASRPRGQGAESAYNEQFF; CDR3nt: TGTGCCAGCAGACCCAGGGGACAGGGGGCAGAGAGCGCCTACAATGAGCAGTTCTTC
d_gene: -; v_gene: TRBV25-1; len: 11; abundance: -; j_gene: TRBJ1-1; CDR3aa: CASYGGTEAFF; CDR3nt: TGTGCCAGCTATGGGGGCACTGAAGCTTTCTTT
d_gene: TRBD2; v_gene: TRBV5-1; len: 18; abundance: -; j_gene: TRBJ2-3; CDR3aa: CASSQVPGTSGSLDTQYF; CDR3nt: TGCGCCAGCAGCCAGGTCCCCGGGACTAGCGGGAGCTTAGATACGCAGTATTTT
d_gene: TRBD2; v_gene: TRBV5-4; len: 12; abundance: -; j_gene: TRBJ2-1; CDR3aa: CASSWSGDEQFF; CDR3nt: TGTGCCAGCAGCTGGAGCGGGGATGAGCAGTTCTTC
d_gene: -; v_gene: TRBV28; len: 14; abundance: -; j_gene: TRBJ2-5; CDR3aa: CASSPVGGTETQYF; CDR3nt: TGTGCCAGCAGTCCCGTTGGGGGTACGGAGACCCAGTACTTC
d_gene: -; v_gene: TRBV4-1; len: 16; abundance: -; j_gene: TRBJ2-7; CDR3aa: CASSPVPSRGSYEQYF; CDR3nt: TGCGCCAGCAGCCCGGTGCCCTCTAGGGGGTCCTACGAGCAGTACTTC
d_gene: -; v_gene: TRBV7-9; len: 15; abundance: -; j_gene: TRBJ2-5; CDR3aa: CASSLEVGVTGTQYF; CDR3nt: TGTGCCAGCAGCTTAGAGGTTGGAGTGACGGGGACCCAGTACTTC
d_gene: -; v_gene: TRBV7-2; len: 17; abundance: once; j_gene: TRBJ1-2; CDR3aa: CASSFSGRNKDNYGYTF; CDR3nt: TGTGCCAGCAGCTTTTCTGGTCGCAACAAAGACAACTATGGCTACACCTTC
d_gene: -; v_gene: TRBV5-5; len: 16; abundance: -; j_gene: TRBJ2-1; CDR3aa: CASSFDWSSSYNEQFF; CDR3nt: TGTGCCAGCAGCTTCGATTGGAGCAGCTCCTACAATGAGCAGTTCTTC
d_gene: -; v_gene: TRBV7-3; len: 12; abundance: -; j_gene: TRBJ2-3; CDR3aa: CASSFGLTEQYF; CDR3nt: TGTGCCAGCAGCTTTGGTCTTACAGAGCAGTATTTT
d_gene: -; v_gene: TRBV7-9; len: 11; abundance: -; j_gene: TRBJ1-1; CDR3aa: CASSLSTEAFF; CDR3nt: TGTGCCAGCAGTTTGTCTACTGAAGCTTTCTTT